This record looks at one T cell receptor beta chain sequence and its context. The CDR3 contains 15 residues. Per the germline V gene, CDR1 is MGHRA and CDR2 is YSYEKL. TCR beta cDNA was generated via 5'RACE template switching incorporating UMIs. With the 5' RACE reads reprocessed, TCRdb shows one record per CDR3 protein and no DNA. The sample data list 300,000 to 500,000 distinct CDR3 sequences. The entry originates in a study of T cells expressing NK-cell markers. The V and J genes are TRBV4-1 and TRBJ1-6; as DNA is missing, the TRBD1 call by TCRdb cannot be tested. This receptor was obtained from a woman in her forties or fifties in good health. What was sequenced was blood T cells: a sorted CD56 or NKG2C T cell subset, CD4+ or CD8+ T cells, or bulk PBMC T cells (not recorded which). CDR3 protein: CASSHPDRGRGPLHF.